This TCR beta chain was captured by sequencing in a study of control samples from healthy donors and cancer patients (dated by TCRdb to 2019 to 2021). V sheds 5 bases and J sheds 1 base, leaving 17 bases between their ends. CDR3 length: 16 amino acids, cysteine to phenylalanine. The entry retains the CDR3 DNA only, 48 bases that are in frame from base 1. CDR1 MNHEY and CDR2 SMNVEV were looked up in the germline V gene (reference sequence). Note on this clone: The clone's antigen remains unknown. The input lacks base qualities; no much larger clone sits a single base away.

The library was generated by the immunoSEQ multiplex PCR assay. The clones in this table, taken by TCRdb from immuneACCESS, are in-frame only. Not every clone is retained; where verified, under half of the shortfall comes from an unresolved V gene, and the cause of the rest is unknown. The table for this sample lists about 110,000 clones; approximately 90% of them were counted only once. Jointly, the top ten make up approximately 15% of the sample. The TCR was taken from a woman between 45 and 60 years old in good health. Specimen: blood. The V and J segments used are TRBV27 and TRBJ1-1; TRBD1 could be the D gene, as 5 bases match. The CDR3 here reads CASSESAGRPNTEAFF. The base sequence is TGTGCCAGCAGTGAAAGTGCGGGACGCCCGAACACTGAAGCTTTCTTT.